These 9 T cell receptor beta chains share one sample of origin, sequenced in a study of T cells in localized non-small cell lung cancer. Clones were read by immunoSEQ multiplex PCR, and TCRdb kept only the in-frame ones, dropping some. The sample has 31,000 or so clones; about 89% are singletons. Sequenced material: peripheral blood, taken before any cancer treatment. These receptors originate from a woman aged 35 to 70 with stage I lung adenocarcinoma.

The J gene is TRBJ1-5, the V gene TRBV18; D might be TRBD1 (5 bases). The CDR3 spans 16 residues. From germline, CDR1 is KGHSH and CDR2 LQKENI. Trimming took 1 base from V and 8 from J, leaving 18 bases between them. DNA of the CDR3: TGTGCCAGCTCACCACTTCCCCCCAGGGCCCATGAGCCCCAGCATTTT. This sequence encodes CASSPLPPRAHEPQHF.

This chain uses TRBV7-3 with TRBJ2-6; D gene uncertain. CDR3 length: 13 residues. V shed 5 bases and J shed 0 bases, with 2 bases lying between them. Germline V gene sequence: CDR1 SGHTA, CDR2 FQGTGA. Here the CDR3 reads CASSRSGANVLTF. The DNA of the CDR3 is TGTGCCAGCAGCCGCTCTGGGGCCAACGTCCTGACTTTC.

The V and J genes are TRBV5-1 and TRBJ2-1, with D tentatively TRBD2 (6 bases). From germline, CDR1 is SGHRS and CDR2 YFSETQ. CDR3 length: 14 amino acids. Trimming removed 5 bases at V and 8 bases at J, with 17 bases between. The CDR3 is CASSSLATLDEQFF. DNA for the CDR3: TGCGCCAGCAGTTCACTAGCCACGTTGGATGAGCAGTTCTTC.

The chain links TRBV10-1 to TRBJ2-3; TRBD2 aligns across 8 bases. The V and J ends lost 4 bases and 2 bases, in that order; junction bases with no gene match: 2. From germline, CDR1 is WNHNN and CDR2 SYGVQD (reference sequence). The CDR3 spans 14 residues. This CDR3 is CASSVGGATDTQYF. The CDR3 nucleotides are TGCGCCAGCAGTGTCGGGGGGGCCACAGATACGCAGTATTTT.

J is TRBJ1-2 and V is TRBV19, with D hard to call. This CDR3 is 12 amino acids long. Germline CDR1 LNHDA, CDR2 SQIVND (reference sequence). Trimming removed 7 bases at V and 7 bases at J, with 13 bases between. CDR3 sequence reads: CASTTPGSGYTF. CDR3 in DNA: TGTGCCAGTACAACCCCTGGGAGTGGCTACACCTTC.

The V and J genes are TRBV5-8 and TRBJ2-5; perhaps D is TRBD1 or TRBD2 (5 bases each). The germline gives CDR1 SGHTS, CDR2 YDEGEE. V dropped 4 bases and J dropped 0 bases, with 10 bases sitting between them. The CDR3 spans 14 residues. This CDR3 is CASSPWGYQETQYF. CDR3 sequence (DNA): TGTGCCAGCAGCCCCTGGGGGTACCAAGAGACCCAGTACTTC.

This sequence joins TRBV19 and TRBJ1-4; TRBD1 agrees at 10 bases. CDR3 size: 18 residues. V gave up 5 bases and J gave up 5 bases; unmatched junction bases: 14. In germline, CDR1 is LNHDA, CDR2 SQIVND (reference sequence). CDR3 sequence: CASSRGRTGGPSNEKLFF. Written as DNA, the CDR3 is TGTGCCAGTAGTCGAGGACGGACAGGGGGACCATCAAATGAAAAACTGTTTTTT. The full variable domain, rest sourced from reference TRBV19 and TRBJ1-4, is DGGITQSPKYLFRKEGQNVTLSCEQNLNHDAMYWYRQDPGQGLRLIYYSQIVNDFQKGDIAEGYSVSREKKESFPLTVTSAQKNPTAFYLCASSRGRTGGPSNEKLFFGSGTQLSVL.

The chain is built from TRBV6-5 and TRBJ2-7; tentative D call: TRBD2 (5 bases). This CDR3 is built from 16 residues. Germline CDR1 reads MNHEY; CDR2 reads SVGAGI. Trimming removed 0 bases at V and 5 bases at J, with 17 bases between. Written as DNA, the CDR3 is TGTGCCAGCAGTTACTCGACGGACTTTTTTAGCCACGAGCAGTACTTC. Its translation: CASSYSTDFFSHEQYF.

This chain connects TRBV7-9 to TRBJ1-5; D is unclear. Germline assignment: CDR1 SEHNR and CDR2 FQNEAQ (reference sequence). With 2 bases removed from V and 3 bases from J, the gap between germline ends came to 5 bases. This CDR3 has 13 residues. CDR3: CASSLSHNQPQHF. The CDR3 DNA reads as TGTGCCAGCAGCTTAAGTCACAATCAGCCCCAGCATTTT.